Below, 14 T cell receptor beta chains from the same sample are listed, as sequenced in a study of shared clonotypes between healthy human individuals. Method: immunoSEQ multiplex PCR; TCRdb's copy keeps in-frame clones and lacks some. The table lists approximately 940,000 clones, over 75% of them singletons. The sample consisted of memory CD4+ T cells sorted from blood. Subset here: CD45RA-negative fraction. The receptor source for this set is a man in his late teens or twenties in good health.

The gene calls are TRBV5-6 and TRBJ1-5; D is undetermined. The germline CDR1 and CDR2 sequences are SGHDT and YYEEEE. The CDR3 runs 14 residues. The V gene lost 0 bases and the J gene lost 7 bases, with 11 bases spanning the gap. The CDR3 loop is CASSLGRAPQPQHF. In nucleotides, the CDR3 is TGTGCCAGCAGCTTGGGTAGGGCCCCCCAGCCCCAGCATTTT.

This clone has more than one count but fewer than ten. This chain links TRBV30 with TRBJ1-5; D unresolved. CDR3 size: 13 residues. Per germline, CDR1 GTSNPN and CDR2 SVGIG (reference sequence). Trimming cost V 2 bases and J 7 bases, with 12 bases left between them. CDR3 nucleotide sequence: TGTGCCTGGAGTACCGGGGATCAGCAGCCCCAGCATTTT. Translated: CAWSTGDQQPQHF.

As DNA, the CDR3 is TGTGCCAGCAGCTTGAAGGGCAGCTATCAGCCCCAGCATTTT. It is translated as CASSLKGSYQPQHF. The chain links TRBV5-4 to TRBJ1-5, with D hard to call. CDR1 is SGHNT and CDR2 is YYREEE in the germline V gene (reference sequence). The ends were cut back, 1 base at V and 5 bases at J, with 10 bases in the middle. CDR3 length: 14 residues.

This clone showed up many times. This chain links TRBV4-3 with TRBJ2-7; D might be TRBD1 or TRBD2, each matching 5 bases. The CDR3 loop spans 13 amino acids. V was clipped by 0 bases and J by 2 bases, with 5 bases between them. Germline V gene sequence: CDR1 LGHNA, CDR2 YSLEER. CDR3 loop: CASSQEGPYEQYF. As DNA, the CDR3 is TGCGCCAGCAGCCAAGAGGGACCCTACGAGCAGTACTTC.

The chain joins TRBV7-6 to TRBJ2-3; D may be TRBD2 (5 bases). The germline V and J ends were trimmed by 2 bases and 6 bases, with 15 bases remaining between them. Germline V lookup: CDR1 SGHVS, CDR2 FNYEAQ. CDR3 size: 15 residues. Here the CDR3 reads CASSLMASKYDTQYF. In DNA, the CDR3 is TGTGCCAGCAGCTTAATGGCTAGCAAATACGATACGCAGTATTTT. Complete variable domain (other parts from reference TRBV7-6 and TRBJ2-3): GAGVSQSPRYKVTKRGQDVALRCDPISGHVSLYWYRQALGQGPEFLTYFNYEAQQDKSGLPNDRFSAERPEGSISTLTIQRTEQRDSAMYRCASSLMASKYDTQYFGPGTRLTVL.

The rearrangement links TRBV25-1 to TRBJ2-1; 10 bases agree with TRBD1. Trimming removed 8 bases from V and 6 bases from J; junction bases left unmatched: 13. Germline V gene lookup returns CDR1 MGHDK and CDR2 SYGVNS. This CDR3 is built from 16 residues. The CDR3 sequence: CASSPHPGQGTNEQFF. CDR3 bases: TGTGCCAGCTCCCCTCATCCGGGACAGGGGACCAATGAGCAGTTCTTC. Complete variable domain (other parts from reference TRBV25-1 and TRBJ2-1): EADIYQTPRYLVIGTGKKITLECSQTMGHDKMYWYQQDPGMELHLIHYSYGVNSTEKGDLSSESTVSRIRTEHFPLTLESARPSHTSQYLCASSPHPGQGTNEQFFGPGTRLTVL.

This clone was observed a few times. J is TRBJ1-2 and V is TRBV14; D gene uncertain. The CDR3 is 14 amino acids. CDR1 SGHDN and CDR2 FVKESK come from the germline V gene. The V gene lost 1 base and the J gene lost 8 bases, with 14 bases spanning the gap. In nucleotides, the CDR3 is TGTGCCAGCAGCCAAGTCAACAGAGGGCTCGGCTACACCTTC. It translates to CASSQVNRGLGYTF.

The chain employs TRBV18 and TRBJ2-5; D is perhaps TRBD1 or TRBD2 (5 bases each). This CDR3 has 16 residues. V shed 5 bases and J shed 5 bases, with 21 bases lying between them. Looked up from germline, CDR1 is KGHSH and CDR2 is LQKENI. This chain's CDR3 is CASSSNTGAGRETQYF. CDR3 nucleotide sequence: TGTGCCAGCTCATCGAACACCGGGGCCGGTAGGGAGACCCAGTACTTC.

The chain employs TRBV30 and TRBJ1-6, with TRBD1 matching 9 bases. This CDR3 has 13 residues. The ends lost 5 bases at V and 13 bases at J; junction bases unmatched: 9. The germline V gene encodes CDR1 GTSNPN and CDR2 SVGIG (reference sequence). In DNA, the CDR3 is TGTGCCTGGTCGGGACAGGGCTCTTCCCCCCTCCACTTT. This encodes CAWSGQGSSPLHF.

The chain employs TRBV27 and TRBJ1-2, with 7 bases identical to TRBD1. With 5 bases clipped from V and 0 bases from J, the junction kept 6 bases outside the gene matches. The CDR3 spans 15 residues. Germline V gene sequence: CDR1 MNHEY, CDR2 SMNVEV (reference sequence). Written as DNA, the CDR3 is TGTGCCAGCAGTGGGGGAGGGACAGCTAACTATGGCTACACCTTC. Amino acids: CASSGGGTANYGYTF.

The chain employs TRBV5-4 and TRBJ2-7; 9 bases line up with TRBD1. Germline lookup yields CDR1 SGHNT and CDR2 YYREEE (reference sequence). The V gene end was trimmed by 2 bases and the J gene end by 6 bases; junction bases not matched to a gene: 6. The CDR3 sequence is 14 residues long. CDR3 region: CASSFGGQGGEQYF. CDR3 DNA sequence: TGTGCCAGCAGCTTCGGGGGACAGGGCGGCGAGCAGTACTTC.

Only a few counts were recorded for this clone. The rearrangement uses TRBV27 and TRBJ1-1; D is uncertain. The germline gives CDR1 MNHEY, CDR2 SMNVEV (reference sequence). Trimming shortened V by 5 bases and J by 0 bases, and 16 bases separated the two germline ends. The CDR3 totals 16 residues. The CDR3 nucleotides are TGTGCCAGCAGTCCAAACGGGCGGATCATGAACACTGAAGCTTTCTTT. This sequence encodes CASSPNGRIMNTEAFF.

The table lists this clone with a count of one. The chain combines TRBV5-8 with TRBJ2-1; 8 nucleotides agree with TRBD1. The length of the CDR3 is 12 residues. V shed 5 bases and J 7 bases; nucleotides not matched to a gene: 2. Germline V gene data show CDR1 as SGHTS and CDR2 as YDEGEE. The CDR3 region is CASRRTGNEQFF. In nucleotides, the CDR3 is TGTGCCAGCAGAAGGACAGGGAATGAGCAGTTCTTC.

This clone came up once. The chain links TRBV12-5 to TRBJ2-5; the D is unclear. Germline loops: CDR1 LGHNT, CDR2 FRNRAP. CDR3 length: 14 residues. V lost 6 bases to trimming and J lost 5 bases, with 16 bases between them. In nucleotides, the CDR3 is TGTGCTAGTGGGACAACGGACCCGAGGGAGACCCAGTACTTC. Translation gives CASGTTDPRETQYF.